The count of the clone carrying this T cell receptor (beta chain) is one. This record belongs to a study of blood T cell repertoires in COVID-19. Libraries were prepared by immunoSEQ multiplex PCR; TCRdb keeps only in-frame clonotypes and omits some of them. The table has fewer than 450,000 clones, roughly 86% seen once. This CDR3 is 15 amino acids long. CDR1 GTSNPN and CDR2 SVGIG come from the germline V gene (reference sequence). Trimming removed 3 bases at V and 1 base at J, with 16 bases between. This chain joins TRBV30 and TRBJ2-7; D is perhaps TRBD2 (6 bases). The receptor's source is a woman between 40 and 50 years old with acute COVID-19. Sequencing was carried out using PBMCs or T cells enriched from blood (not recorded which). In DNA, the CDR3 is TGTGCCTGGAGAAGCCGGGACTGGGCTTCCTACGAGCAGTACTTC. It encodes CAWRSRDWASYEQYF.